In its sample, the clone carrying this T cell receptor beta chain ranks as medium-sized (0.01 to 0.1%). Its antigen is unknown. Repertoires were generated with immunoSEQ multiplex PCR, while TCRdb's copy carries only in-frame clones and drops some. The sample comprises roughly 3,100 clones, 45% to 60% of which are singletons, and roughly 46% rests with the top ten. In germline, CDR1 is SGHNT, CDR2 YENEEA. CDR3 length equals 14 residues. V lost 5 bases to trimming and J lost 5 bases; unmatched junction nucleotides: 6. This record belongs to a study of siplizumab effects on memory and regulatory T cells. Study-wide results and limits: Naive T cells looked more diverse than memory cells and looked like major alloresponse contributors.

Over a period of under 7 days at 37 degrees C, the mixed lymphocyte reaction cells were cocultured. Material for sequencing was CFSE-low (dividing) CD8+ T cells sorted from an allogeneic mixed lymphocyte reaction. The clonotype was recovered from a human donor in good health; the cells came from an allogeneic mixed lymphocyte reaction. Some clones in this sample may be carry-over from other donors' samples. This chain joins TRBV11-3 and TRBJ2-7; 10 bases match TRBD1. This CDR3 reads CASSGSDRGHEQYF. The CDR3 DNA is TGTGCCAGCAGCGGATCCGACAGGGGGCACGAGCAGTACTTC.